Shown below are 9 T cell receptor beta chains from a single sample sequenced in a study of control samples from healthy donors and cancer patients. TCRdb keeps only in-frame clones here, not all; method: immunoSEQ multiplex PCR. This table has more than 100,000 clones, 88% appearing once. The specimen sequenced was blood. These receptor sequences come from a man in his forties in good health.

For the CDR3, the DNA is TGTGCCAGCAGGGGAGGGGTGAACACTGAAGCTTTCTTT. Its protein product is CASRGGVNTEAFF. This chain connects TRBV25-1 to TRBJ1-1; tentative D call: TRBD1 (5 bases). Germline assignment: CDR1 MGHDK and CDR2 SYGVNS. The CDR3 consists of 13 residues. Trimming stripped 6 bases from V and 0 bases from J, with 8 bases between.

This rearrangement joins TRBV5-6 to TRBJ1-5; no reliable D call. With 0 bases removed from V and 1 base from J, the gap between germline ends came to 8 bases. CDR3 length: 15 amino acids. Germline CDR1 is SGHDT and CDR2 is YYEEEE. CDR3 in amino acids: CASSLGPFSNQPQHF. CDR3 coding DNA: TGTGCCAGCAGCTTGGGTCCCTTCAGCAATCAGCCCCAGCATTTT.

This chain links TRBV4-1 with TRBJ1-5; D unclear. Trimming removed 0 bases at V and 5 bases at J, with 11 bases between. CDR1 MGHRA and CDR2 YSYEKL come from the germline V gene. This CDR3 has 15 amino acids. The CDR3 nucleotides are TGCGCCAGCAGCCAAGAACACAGTTCCTATCAGCCCCAGCATTTT. Amino acids: CASSQEHSSYQPQHF.

This rearrangement joins TRBV10-2 to TRBJ2-7; TRBD1 is a possible D gene (5 bases). This CDR3 comprises 11 residues. Germline lookup yields CDR1 WSHSY and CDR2 SAAADI. V shed 4 bases and J shed 5 bases, with 6 bases lying between them. The CDR3: CASSVRDEQYF. Written as DNA, the CDR3 is TGCGCCAGCAGTGTCAGGGACGAGCAGTACTTC.

In this sample, this clone turned up once. This chain joins TRBV7-8 and TRBJ2-7, with 7 bases that match TRBD1. V dropped 5 bases and J dropped 5; count of bases not matched to a gene: 6. The CDR3 loop spans 13 amino acids. The germline V gene encodes CDR1 SGHVS and CDR2 FQNEAQ. CDR3 residues: CASSPGQLNEQYF. The CDR3 DNA reads as TGTGCCAGCAGCCCGGGACAGCTAAACGAGCAGTACTTC.

This chain connects TRBV2 to TRBJ2-5, with D maybe TRBD2 (5 bases). Trimming removed 4 bases from V and 4 bases from J, with 19 bases in between. Germline CDR1 reads SNHLY; CDR2 reads FYNNEI. The CDR3 is 16 amino acids. CDR3 sequence (DNA): TGTGCCAGCAGTGGAGCACCAACGGGGTGGGGAGAGACCCAGTACTTC. This gives the protein CASSGAPTGWGETQYF.

As DNA, the CDR3 is TGTGCCAGCCGAAACCGGGGGGCAACCTACAATGAGCAGTTCTTC. This translates into CASRNRGATYNEQFF. The V and J genes are TRBV19 and TRBJ2-1; D perhaps matches TRBD2 (7 bases). Trimming left V 9 bases short and J 2 bases short, with 17 bases between. The CDR3 has 15 amino acids. Germline V gives CDR1 LNHDA, CDR2 SQIVND (reference sequence).

This sequence joins TRBV30 and TRBJ2-7; 10 positions match TRBD1. CDR1 and CDR2 from the germline V gene are GTSNPN and SVGIG (reference sequence). After removal of 0 bases from V and 4 bases from J, the junction contained 9 bases not matched to a gene. This CDR3 is 16 amino acids long. The CDR3 DNA sequence: TGTGCCTGGAGTGTACGGCTCTCGGGACAGGGGTACGAGCAGTACTTC. This codes for CAWSVRLSGQGYEQYF.

This chain links TRBV7-7 with TRBJ2-3; TRBD1 matches at 8 bases. V lost 5 bases, J lost 4 bases, and 8 bases stayed unmatched. Germline CDR1 and CDR2: SSHAT and FNYEAQ (reference sequence). This CDR3 spans 15 amino acids. CDR3 bases: TGTGCCAGCAGCCCCGGGACAGGAGAAGCAGATACGCAGTATTTT. It translates to CASSPGTGEADTQYF. Looking up the rest from reference TRBV7-7 and TRBJ2-3 gives the full variable domain: GAGVSQSPRYKVTKRGQDVTLRCDPISSHATLYWYQQALGQGPEFLTYFNYEAQPDKSGLPSDRFSAERPEGSISTLTIQRTEQRDSAMYRCASSPGTGEADTQYFGPGTRLTVL.